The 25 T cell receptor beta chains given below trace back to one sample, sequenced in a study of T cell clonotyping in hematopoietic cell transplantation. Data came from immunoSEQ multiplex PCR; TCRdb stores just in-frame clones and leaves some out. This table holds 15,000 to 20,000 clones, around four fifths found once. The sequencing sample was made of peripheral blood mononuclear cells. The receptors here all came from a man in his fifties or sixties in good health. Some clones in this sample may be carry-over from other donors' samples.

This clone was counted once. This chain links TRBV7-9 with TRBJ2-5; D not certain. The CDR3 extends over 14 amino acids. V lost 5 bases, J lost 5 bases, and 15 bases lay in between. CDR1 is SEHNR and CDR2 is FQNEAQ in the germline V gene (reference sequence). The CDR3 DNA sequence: TGTGCCAGCAGCGCCCCCCTACCCCGGGAGACCCAGTACTTC. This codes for CASSAPLPRETQYF.

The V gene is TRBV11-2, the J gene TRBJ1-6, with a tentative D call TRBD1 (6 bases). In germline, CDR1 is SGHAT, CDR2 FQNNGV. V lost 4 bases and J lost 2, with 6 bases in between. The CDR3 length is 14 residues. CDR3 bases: TGTGCCAGCAGCTGGACAGCCTATAATTCACCCCTCCACTTT. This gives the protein CASSWTAYNSPLHF.

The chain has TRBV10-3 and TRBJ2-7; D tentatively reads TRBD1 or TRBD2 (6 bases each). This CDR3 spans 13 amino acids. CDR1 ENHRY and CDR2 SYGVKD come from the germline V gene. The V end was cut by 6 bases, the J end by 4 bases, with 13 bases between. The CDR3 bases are TGTGCCATCAGGGCCGGGGGCGGGTACGAGCAGTACTTC. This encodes CAIRAGGGYEQYF.

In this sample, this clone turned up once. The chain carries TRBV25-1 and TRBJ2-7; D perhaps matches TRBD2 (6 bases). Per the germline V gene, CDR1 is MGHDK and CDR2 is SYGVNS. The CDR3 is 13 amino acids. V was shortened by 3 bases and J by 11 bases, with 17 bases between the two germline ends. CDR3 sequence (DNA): TGTGCCAGCAGTGACCCCCCGCGGGGTAGAGAGTACTTC. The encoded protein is CASSDPPRGREYF.

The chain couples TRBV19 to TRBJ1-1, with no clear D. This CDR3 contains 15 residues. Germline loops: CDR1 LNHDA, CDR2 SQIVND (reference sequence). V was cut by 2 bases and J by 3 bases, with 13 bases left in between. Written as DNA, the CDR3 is TGTGCCAGTAGTATACGTAGGTCAGGCTACACTGAAGCTTTCTTT. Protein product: CASSIRRSGYTEAFF.

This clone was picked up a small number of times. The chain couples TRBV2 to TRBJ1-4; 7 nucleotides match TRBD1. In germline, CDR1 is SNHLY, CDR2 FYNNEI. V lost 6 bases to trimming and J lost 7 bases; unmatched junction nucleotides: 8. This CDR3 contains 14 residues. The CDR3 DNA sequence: TGTGCCAGCAGGAGAGACAGGGTGGGTGAAAAACTGTTTTTT. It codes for CASRRDRVGEKLFF. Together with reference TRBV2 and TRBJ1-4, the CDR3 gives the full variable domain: EPEVTQTPSHQVTQMGQEVILRCVPISNHLYFYWYRQILGQKVEFLVSFYNNEISEKSEIFDDQFSVERPDGSNFTLKIRSTKLEDSAMYFCASRRDRVGEKLFFGSGTQLSVL.

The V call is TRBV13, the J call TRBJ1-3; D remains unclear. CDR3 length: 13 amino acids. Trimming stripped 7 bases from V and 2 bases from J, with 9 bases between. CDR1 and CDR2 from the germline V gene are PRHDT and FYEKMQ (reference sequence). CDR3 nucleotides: TGTGCCAGCACGGGGTGGCCTGGAAACACCATATATTTT. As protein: CASTGWPGNTIYF. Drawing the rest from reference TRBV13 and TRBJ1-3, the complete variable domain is AAGVIQSPRHLIKEKRETATLKCYPIPRHDTVYWYQQGPGQDPQFLISFYEKMQSDKGSIPDRFSAQQFSDYHSELNMSSLELGDSALYFCASTGWPGNTIYFGEGSWLTVV.

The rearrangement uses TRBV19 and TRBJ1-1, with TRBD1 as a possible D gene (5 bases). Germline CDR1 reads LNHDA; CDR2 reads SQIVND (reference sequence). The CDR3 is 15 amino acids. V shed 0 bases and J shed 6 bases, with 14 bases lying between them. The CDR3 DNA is TGTGCCAGTAGTATAGATCGGGAGGGGTGGGCTGAAGCTTTCTTT. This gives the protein CASSIDREGWAEAFF. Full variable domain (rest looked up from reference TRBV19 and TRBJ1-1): DGGITQSPKYLFRKEGQNVTLSCEQNLNHDAMYWYRQDPGQGLRLIYYSQIVNDFQKGDIAEGYSVSREKKESFPLTVTSAQKNPTAFYLCASSIDREGWAEAFFGQGTRLTVV.

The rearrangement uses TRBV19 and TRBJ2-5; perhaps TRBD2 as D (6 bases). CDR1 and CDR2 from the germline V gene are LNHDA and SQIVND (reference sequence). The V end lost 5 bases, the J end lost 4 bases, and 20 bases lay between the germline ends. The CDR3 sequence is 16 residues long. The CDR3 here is CASSLSGTGMAETQYF. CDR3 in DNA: TGTGCCAGTAGTCTCTCCGGGACTGGGATGGCAGAGACCCAGTACTTC. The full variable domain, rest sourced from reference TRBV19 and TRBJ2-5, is DGGITQSPKYLFRKEGQNVTLSCEQNLNHDAMYWYRQDPGQGLRLIYYSQIVNDFQKGDIAEGYSVSREKKESFPLTVTSAQKNPTAFYLCASSLSGTGMAETQYFGPGTRLLVL.

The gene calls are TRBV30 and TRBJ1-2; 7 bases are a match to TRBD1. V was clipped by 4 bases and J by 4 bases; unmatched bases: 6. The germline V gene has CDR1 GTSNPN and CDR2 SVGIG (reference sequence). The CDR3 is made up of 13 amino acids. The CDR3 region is CAWTTGAGYGYTF. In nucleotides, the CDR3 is TGTGCCTGGACTACAGGGGCGGGCTATGGCTACACCTTC.

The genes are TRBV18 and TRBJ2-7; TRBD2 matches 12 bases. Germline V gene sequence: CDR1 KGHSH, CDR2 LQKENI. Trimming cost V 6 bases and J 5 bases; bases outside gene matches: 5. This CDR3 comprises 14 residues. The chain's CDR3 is CASSLTSGSHEQYF. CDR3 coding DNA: TGTGCCAGCTCTCTGACTAGCGGGAGCCACGAGCAGTACTTC.

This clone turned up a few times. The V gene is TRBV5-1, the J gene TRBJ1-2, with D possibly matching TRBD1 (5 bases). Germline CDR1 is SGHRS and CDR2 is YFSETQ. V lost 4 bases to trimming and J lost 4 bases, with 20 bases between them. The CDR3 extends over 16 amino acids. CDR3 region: CASSPGRLTLVYGYTF. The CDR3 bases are TGCGCCAGCAGCCCGGGGCGGTTGACCTTAGTCTATGGCTACACCTTC.

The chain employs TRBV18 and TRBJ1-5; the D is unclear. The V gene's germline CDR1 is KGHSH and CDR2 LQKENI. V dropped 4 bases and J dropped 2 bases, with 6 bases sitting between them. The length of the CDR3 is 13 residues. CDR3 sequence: CASSLDRNQPQHF. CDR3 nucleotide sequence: TGTGCCAGCTCACTGGACCGCAATCAGCCCCAGCATTTT.

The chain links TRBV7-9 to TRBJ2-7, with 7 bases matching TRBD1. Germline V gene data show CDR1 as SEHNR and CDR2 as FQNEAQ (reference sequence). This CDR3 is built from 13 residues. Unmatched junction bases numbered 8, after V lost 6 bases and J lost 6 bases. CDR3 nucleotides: TGTGCCAGCAGGGAGCCGGGACAGAGCGAGCAGTACTTC. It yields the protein CASREPGQSEQYF.

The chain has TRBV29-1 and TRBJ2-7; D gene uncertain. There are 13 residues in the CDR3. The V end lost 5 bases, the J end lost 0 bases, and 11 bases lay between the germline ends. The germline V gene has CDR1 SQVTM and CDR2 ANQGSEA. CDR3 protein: CSVRVTDSYEQYF. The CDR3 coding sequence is TGCAGCGTTCGAGTTACAGACTCCTACGAGCAGTACTTC.

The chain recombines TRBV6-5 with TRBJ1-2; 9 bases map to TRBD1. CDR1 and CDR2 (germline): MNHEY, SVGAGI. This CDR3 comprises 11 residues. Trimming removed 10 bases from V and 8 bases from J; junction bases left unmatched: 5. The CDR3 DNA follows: TGTGCCACCGGGACAGGGATCGGCTACACCTTC. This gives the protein CATGTGIGYTF.

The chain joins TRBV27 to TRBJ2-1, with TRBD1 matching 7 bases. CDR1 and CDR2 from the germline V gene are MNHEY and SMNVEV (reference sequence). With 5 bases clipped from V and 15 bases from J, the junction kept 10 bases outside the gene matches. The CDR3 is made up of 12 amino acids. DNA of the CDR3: TGTGCCAGCAGTCCTTCGGGACAGCGTTTGTTCTTC. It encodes CASSPSGQRLFF.

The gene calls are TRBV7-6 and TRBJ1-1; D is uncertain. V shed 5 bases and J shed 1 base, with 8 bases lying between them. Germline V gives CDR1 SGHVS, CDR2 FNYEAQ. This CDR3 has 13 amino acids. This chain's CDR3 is CASSPKGNTEAFF. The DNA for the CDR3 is TGTGCCAGCAGCCCTAAGGGGAACACTGAAGCTTTCTTT.

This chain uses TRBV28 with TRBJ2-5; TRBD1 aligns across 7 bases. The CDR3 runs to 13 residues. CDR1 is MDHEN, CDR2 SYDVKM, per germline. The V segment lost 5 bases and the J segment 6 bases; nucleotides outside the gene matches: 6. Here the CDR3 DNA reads TGTGCCAGCAGTCCGGGACAGTCAAAGACCCAGTACTTC. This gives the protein CASSPGQSKTQYF.

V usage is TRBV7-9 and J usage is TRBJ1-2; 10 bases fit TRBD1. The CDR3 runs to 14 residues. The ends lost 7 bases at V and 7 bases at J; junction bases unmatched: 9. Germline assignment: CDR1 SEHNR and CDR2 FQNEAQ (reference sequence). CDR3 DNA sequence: TGTGCCAGCACCCCGACAGGGGGCGGTCGTGGCTACACCTTC. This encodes CASTPTGGGRGYTF.

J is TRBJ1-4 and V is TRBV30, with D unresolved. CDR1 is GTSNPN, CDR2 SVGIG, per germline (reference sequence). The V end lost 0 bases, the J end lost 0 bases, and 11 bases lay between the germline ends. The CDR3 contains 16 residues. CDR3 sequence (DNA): TGTGCCTGGAGTGTAGGTTTCCCTGCAACTAATGAAAAACTGTTTTTT. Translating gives CAWSVGFPATNEKLFF.

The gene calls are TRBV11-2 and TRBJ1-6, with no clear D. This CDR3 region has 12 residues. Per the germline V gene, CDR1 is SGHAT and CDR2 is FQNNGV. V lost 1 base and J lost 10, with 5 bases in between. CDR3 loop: CASSLVASPLHF. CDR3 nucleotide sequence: TGTGCCAGCAGCTTAGTAGCCTCACCCCTCCACTTT.

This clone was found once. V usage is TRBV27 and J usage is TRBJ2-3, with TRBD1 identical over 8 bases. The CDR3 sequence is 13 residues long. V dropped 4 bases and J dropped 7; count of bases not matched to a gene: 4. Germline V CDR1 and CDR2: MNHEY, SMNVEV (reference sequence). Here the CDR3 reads CASSWDRKNTQYF. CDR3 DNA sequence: TGTGCCAGCAGTTGGGACAGGAAAAATACGCAGTATTTT.

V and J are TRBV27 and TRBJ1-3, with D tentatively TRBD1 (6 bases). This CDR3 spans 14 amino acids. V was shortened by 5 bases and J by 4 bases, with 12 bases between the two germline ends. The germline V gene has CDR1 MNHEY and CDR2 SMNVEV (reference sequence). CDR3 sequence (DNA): TGTGCCAGCAGTCTCGACAGGAGGGGAAACACCATATATTTT. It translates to CASSLDRRGNTIYF.

The CDR3 bases are TGTGCCAGCAGCTTAGTTGGTAGTTGGACTAGTCCCGGGGAGCTGTTTTTT. It yields the protein CASSLVGSWTSPGELFF. The rearrangement links TRBV11-2 to TRBJ2-2; 7 bases agree with TRBD2. The V gene end was trimmed by 1 base and the J gene end by 6 bases; junction bases not matched to a gene: 11. CDR3 length: 17 amino acids. In germline, CDR1 is SGHAT, CDR2 FQNNGV.